The rows below give T cell receptor beta chains drawn from one sample of a study of Ad26.COV2.S vaccination and SARS-CoV-2 variants. Sequenced by immunoSEQ multiplex PCR; TCRdb stores in-frame clones only, minus some. The sample lists about 430,000 clones; roughly 90% were seen once. Sequencing was performed on peripheral blood, taken in a trial of Ad26.COV2.S vaccine versus placebo. The receptors shown here come from a person aged 18-65 years who received the Ad26.COV2.S COVID-19 vaccine or a placebo. The CDR3 runs from the conserved cysteine through the conserved F or W. The order of the fields is clone size, V gene, J gene, D gene, CDR3 length, CDR3 protein, CDR3 DNA. A D gene is named only where the DNA matches it firmly. Clone size is shown for a subset of rows, as once, few, many or a class of expanded clone.

abundance: -; v_gene: TRBV6-5; j_gene: TRBJ1-5; d_gene: TRBD1; len: 16; CDR3aa: CASSSMGQGSNQPQHF; CDR3nt: TGTGCCAGCAGTTCGATGGGACAGGGCAGCAATCAGCCCCAGCATTTT
abundance: -; v_gene: TRBV6-6; j_gene: TRBJ1-2; d_gene: -; len: 12; CDR3aa: CASYRVNYGYTF; CDR3nt: TGTGCCAGCTACCGAGTAAACTATGGCTACACCTTC
abundance: -; v_gene: TRBV24-1; j_gene: TRBJ1-1; d_gene: -; len: 13; CDR3aa: CATSEGWGTEAFF; CDR3nt: TGTGCCACCAGTGAAGGCTGGGGAACTGAAGCTTTCTTT
abundance: -; v_gene: TRBV14; j_gene: TRBJ2-1; d_gene: -; len: 17; CDR3aa: CASSPDWRGVFYNEQFF; CDR3nt: TGTGCCAGCAGCCCCGATTGGAGGGGGGTATTCTACAATGAGCAGTTCTTC
abundance: -; v_gene: TRBV21-1; j_gene: TRBJ2-3; d_gene: -; len: 16; CDR3aa: CASSKGPPPHTDTQYF; CDR3nt: TGTGCCAGCAGCAAAGGACCTCCACCACACACAGATACGCAGTATTTT
abundance: -; v_gene: TRBV6-6; j_gene: TRBJ1-2; d_gene: TRBD1; len: 13; CDR3aa: CASSYRQGVNSTF; CDR3nt: TGTGCCAGCAGTTACAGACAGGGGGTTAATAGCACCTTC
abundance: -; v_gene: TRBV7-6; j_gene: TRBJ1-4; d_gene: TRBD1; len: 15; CDR3aa: CASSLRWTGAEKLFF; CDR3nt: TGTGCCAGCAGCTTAAGGTGGACAGGGGCTGAAAAACTGTTTTTT
abundance: -; v_gene: TRBV6-4; j_gene: TRBJ2-1; d_gene: -; len: 14; CDR3aa: CASSAAGLRDEQFF; CDR3nt: TGTGCCAGCAGTGCAGCGGGCCTCAGGGATGAGCAGTTCTTC
abundance: -; v_gene: TRBV7-6; j_gene: TRBJ2-1; d_gene: TRBD2; len: 16; CDR3aa: CASSPGTSGRGDEQFF; CDR3nt: TGTGCCAGCAGCCCTGGGACTAGCGGGAGGGGCGATGAGCAGTTCTTC
abundance: few; v_gene: TRBV5-8; j_gene: TRBJ2-7; d_gene: -; len: 13; CDR3aa: CASSLDIGLEQYF; CDR3nt: TGTGCCAGCAGCTTGGATATCGGGTTAGAGCAGTACTTC
abundance: -; v_gene: TRBV14; j_gene: TRBJ1-1; d_gene: -; len: 16; CDR3aa: CASSQYQAQPLAEAFF; CDR3nt: TGTGCCAGCAGCCAATACCAGGCCCAACCGCTCGCTGAAGCTTTCTTT
abundance: -; v_gene: TRBV7-8; j_gene: TRBJ2-2; d_gene: TRBD1; len: 19; CDR3aa: CASSLSPRTGLSRGGELFF; CDR3nt: TGTGCCAGCAGCTTATCTCCGAGGACAGGCCTCTCGAGAGGCGGGGAGCTGTTTTTT
abundance: -; v_gene: TRBV30; j_gene: TRBJ1-5; d_gene: -; len: 13; CDR3aa: CAWSPYSNQPQHF; CDR3nt: TGTGCCTGGAGTCCGTATAGCAATCAGCCCCAGCATTTT
abundance: -; v_gene: TRBV4-2; j_gene: TRBJ2-1; d_gene: -; len: 15; CDR3aa: CASSQDWRGNNEQFF; CDR3nt: TGTGCCAGCAGCCAAGATTGGAGGGGTAACAATGAGCAGTTCTTC
abundance: -; v_gene: TRBV6-5; j_gene: TRBJ1-2; d_gene: -; len: 14; CDR3aa: CASSYESGAYGYTF; CDR3nt: TGTGCCAGCAGTTACGAGTCCGGTGCCTATGGCTACACCTTC
abundance: -; v_gene: TRBV9; j_gene: TRBJ2-1; d_gene: -; len: 14; CDR3aa: CASSILGGSDEQFF; CDR3nt: TGTGCCAGCTCTATCCTGGGTGGGAGTGATGAGCAGTTCTTC
abundance: -; v_gene: TRBV5-1; j_gene: TRBJ2-7; d_gene: -; len: 14; CDR3aa: CASSPSGDATGQYF; CDR3nt: TGCGCCAGCAGCCCCTCCGGGGATGCCACGGGGCAGTACTTC
abundance: -; v_gene: TRBV18; j_gene: TRBJ2-1; d_gene: -; len: 18; CDR3aa: CASSPRPVGESSYNEQFF; CDR3nt: TGTGCCAGCTCACCGCGTCCGGTTGGTGAAAGCTCCTACAATGAGCAGTTCTTC
abundance: -; v_gene: TRBV20-1; j_gene: TRBJ1-2; d_gene: -; len: 11; CDR3aa: CSARAGGGYTF; CDR3nt: TGCAGTGCTAGGGCGGGAGGCGGCTACACCTTC
abundance: once; v_gene: TRBV10-3; j_gene: TRBJ2-3; d_gene: -; len: 14; CDR3aa: CAISENSYTDTQYF; CDR3nt: TGTGCCATCAGTGAGAACAGCTACACAGATACGCAGTATTTT
abundance: -; v_gene: TRBV30; j_gene: TRBJ1-4; d_gene: -; len: 12; CDR3aa: CAWSTESDELFF; CDR3nt: TGTGCCTGGAGTACAGAATCGGATGAACTGTTTTTT
abundance: -; v_gene: TRBV28; j_gene: TRBJ2-2; d_gene: -; len: 17; CDR3aa: CASSPTWGGTGTGELFF; CDR3nt: TGTGCCAGCAGCCCAACGTGGGGCGGGACCGGCACCGGGGAGCTGTTTTTT
abundance: -; v_gene: TRBV2; j_gene: TRBJ2-7; d_gene: -; len: 13; CDR3aa: CASRSSSSYEQYF; CDR3nt: TGTGCCAGCAGGTCGTCTAGCTCCTACGAGCAGTACTTC
abundance: -; v_gene: TRBV28; j_gene: TRBJ2-1; d_gene: TRBD1; len: 15; CDR3aa: CASSPSDRLSNEQFF; CDR3nt: TGTGCCAGCAGTCCCTCGGACAGGCTTAGCAATGAGCAGTTCTTC
abundance: -; v_gene: TRBV28; j_gene: TRBJ1-4; d_gene: -; len: 14; CDR3aa: CASSLLDVRGKLFF; CDR3nt: TGTGCCAGCAGTTTATTGGACGTTCGGGGAAAACTGTTTTTT
abundance: -; v_gene: TRBV30; j_gene: TRBJ1-4; d_gene: TRBD1; len: 14; CDR3aa: CAWIPRDRNEKLFF; CDR3nt: TGTGCCTGGATCCCCCGGGACAGGAATGAAAAACTGTTTTTT
abundance: -; v_gene: TRBV27; j_gene: TRBJ2-1; d_gene: TRBD2; len: 16; CDR3aa: CASRRAGTSSYNEQFF; CDR3nt: TGTGCCAGCAGGCGTGCCGGGACTAGCAGCTACAATGAGCAGTTCTTC
abundance: -; v_gene: TRBV5-4; j_gene: TRBJ2-1; d_gene: -; len: 13; CDR3aa: CASSIQEYNEQFF; CDR3nt: TGTGCCAGCAGTATACAGGAGTACAATGAGCAGTTCTTC
abundance: -; v_gene: TRBV4-2; j_gene: TRBJ2-6; d_gene: -; len: 16; CDR3aa: CASSQGQGSGANVLTF; CDR3nt: TGTGCCAGCAGCCAAGGCCAGGGCTCTGGGGCCAACGTCCTGACTTTC
abundance: few; v_gene: TRBV9; j_gene: TRBJ2-7; d_gene: -; len: 15; CDR3aa: CASSVGRGSDYEQYF; CDR3nt: TGTGCCAGCAGCGTAGGACGTGGGAGTGACTACGAGCAGTACTTC
abundance: -; v_gene: TRBV29-1; j_gene: TRBJ2-7; d_gene: -; len: 13; CDR3aa: CSAILVWAYEQYF; CDR3nt: TGCAGCGCGATACTAGTTTGGGCGTACGAGCAGTACTTC
abundance: -; v_gene: TRBV7-4; j_gene: TRBJ2-1; d_gene: -; len: 12; CDR3aa: CASSWDCNEQFF; CDR3nt: TGTGCCAGCAGCTGGGATTGCAATGAGCAGTTCTTC
abundance: -; v_gene: TRBV5-1; j_gene: TRBJ2-7; d_gene: -; len: 13; CDR3aa: CASSLDSRSEQYF; CDR3nt: TGCGCCAGCAGCTTGGATTCGCGGAGCGAGCAGTACTTC
abundance: -; v_gene: TRBV29-1; j_gene: TRBJ1-1; d_gene: TRBD1; len: 12; CDR3aa: CSARAGGTEAFF; CDR3nt: TGCAGCGCCAGAGCAGGGGGGACTGAAGCTTTCTTT
abundance: -; v_gene: TRBV27; j_gene: TRBJ2-7; d_gene: -; len: 14; CDR3aa: CASSYFDSTYEQYF; CDR3nt: TGTGCCAGCAGTTACTTCGACAGCACCTACGAGCAGTACTTC
abundance: once; v_gene: TRBV28; j_gene: TRBJ1-1; d_gene: -; len: 11; CDR3aa: CASRSAPEAFF; CDR3nt: TGTGCCAGCAGGTCAGCCCCTGAAGCTTTCTTT
abundance: -; v_gene: TRBV7-8; j_gene: TRBJ2-7; d_gene: TRBD2; len: 16; CDR3aa: CASSRHTSGSSYEQYF; CDR3nt: TGTGCCAGCAGCCGGCATACTAGCGGGAGTTCTTACGAGCAGTACTTC
abundance: few; v_gene: TRBV19; j_gene: TRBJ1-5; d_gene: -; len: 14; CDR3aa: CASSMGGAVQPQHF; CDR3nt: TGTGCCAGTAGTATGGGGGGCGCGGTTCAGCCCCAGCATTTT
abundance: once; v_gene: TRBV28; j_gene: TRBJ2-3; d_gene: -; len: 14; CDR3aa: CASSLIGNTDTQYF; CDR3nt: TGTGCCAGCAGTTTAATTGGGAACACAGATACGCAGTATTTT
abundance: -; v_gene: TRBV18; j_gene: TRBJ1-1; d_gene: -; len: 16; CDR3aa: CASSPFSGVMNTEAFF; CDR3nt: TGTGCCAGCTCACCCTTTTCAGGAGTTATGAACACTGAAGCTTTCTTT
abundance: -; v_gene: TRBV19; j_gene: TRBJ2-5; d_gene: -; len: 15; CDR3aa: CASRRGSAFRETQYF; CDR3nt: TGTGCCAGCCGCCGGGGTAGCGCCTTTCGGGAGACCCAGTACTTC
abundance: once; v_gene: TRBV9; j_gene: TRBJ2-1; d_gene: -; len: 13; CDR3aa: CASSLGQNNEQFF; CDR3nt: TGTGCCAGCAGCCTCGGACAAAACAATGAGCAGTTCTTC
abundance: few; v_gene: TRBV5-1; j_gene: TRBJ2-1; d_gene: TRBD2; len: 19; CDR3aa: CASSLGPSASGRGYNEQFF; CDR3nt: TGCGCCAGCAGCTTGGGCCCGTCGGCTAGCGGGAGGGGTTACAATGAGCAGTTCTTC
abundance: -; v_gene: TRBV6-6; j_gene: TRBJ1-5; d_gene: -; len: 16; CDR3aa: CASSYPTPKDNQPQHF; CDR3nt: TGTGCCAGCAGTTACCCGACTCCAAAGGACAATCAGCCCCAGCATTTT
abundance: -; v_gene: TRBV7-9; j_gene: TRBJ1-1; d_gene: -; len: 16; CDR3aa: CASSPPARDGNTEAFF; CDR3nt: TGTGCCAGCAGCCCCCCTGCGCGGGACGGGAACACTGAAGCTTTCTTT
abundance: -; v_gene: TRBV19; j_gene: TRBJ2-7; d_gene: -; len: 14; CDR3aa: CASSIVGTSYEQYF; CDR3nt: TGTGCCAGTAGTATAGTTGGCACCTCTTACGAGCAGTACTTC
abundance: -; v_gene: TRBV5-1; j_gene: TRBJ2-2; d_gene: -; len: 16; CDR3aa: CASSTPGGQDTGELFF; CDR3nt: TGCGCCAGCAGCACCCCGGGGGGCCAGGACACCGGGGAGCTGTTTTTT
abundance: -; v_gene: TRBV6-5; j_gene: TRBJ2-1; d_gene: TRBD2; len: 16; CDR3aa: CASSYSGLAGRDEQFF; CDR3nt: TGTGCCAGCAGTTACTCTGGACTAGCGGGAAGGGATGAGCAGTTCTTC
abundance: -; v_gene: TRBV7-8; j_gene: TRBJ2-2; d_gene: TRBD2; len: 17; CDR3aa: CASSLGPAGGHTGELFF; CDR3nt: TGTGCCAGCAGCTTGGGTCCTGCGGGAGGACACACCGGGGAGCTGTTTTTT
abundance: -; v_gene: TRBV7-9; j_gene: TRBJ1-6; d_gene: -; len: 14; CDR3aa: CASSLSSYNSPLHF; CDR3nt: TGTGCCAGCAGTTTGAGCTCCTATAATTCACCCCTCCACTTT